Listed here are 30 T cell receptor beta chains from one sample, sequenced in a study of T cells in Graves' hyperthyroidism and ophthalmopathy. Authors of the study amplified TCR beta CDR3 regions from RNA transcripts. Initially, a first-round RT-PCR of the TCR CDR3 employed the HTBI primer set. TCRdb reprocessed the multiplex PCR reads via MiXCR and lists one record per CDR3 protein. This table holds over 250,000 distinct CDR3 sequences, approximately 15% found once. The sequenced sample was blood. Receptors were obtained from a woman in her forties with Graves' ophthalmopathy.

This clonotype was seen more than once but under ten times. This sequence joins TRBV5-1 and TRBJ1-6; D possibly corresponds to TRBD1 (6 bases). Germline-derived CDR1 and CDR2 are SGHRS and YFSETQ. This CDR3 contains 15 residues. V lost 0 bases, J lost 8 bases, and 12 bases lay in between. The CDR3 is CASSLDGRGDSPLHF. In DNA form, the CDR3 reads TGCGCCAGCAGCTTGGACGGCAGGGGCGATTCACCCCTCCACTTT.

This clonotype was counted only a few times. The J gene is TRBJ2-5, the V gene TRBV11-2; the D is unclear. Germline CDR1 is SGHAT and CDR2 is FQNNGV. Trimming removed 5 bases from V and 7 bases from J, with 14 bases in between. The CDR3 runs to 13 residues. CDR3 in DNA: TGTGCCAGCAGCCCTGTTGGACCAGGGACCCAGTACTTC. Translated: CASSPVGPGTQYF.

The rearrangement uses TRBV4-1 and TRBJ1-5; no reliable D call. V lost 0 bases to trimming and J lost 7 bases, with 7 bases between them. The CDR3 length is 13 residues. In germline, CDR1 is MGHRA, CDR2 YSYEKL. The DNA for the CDR3 is TGCGCCAGCAGCCAAGATGTCCAACAGCCCCAGCATTTT. Translating gives CASSQDVQQPQHF.

This clonotype was picked up many times. Written as DNA, the CDR3 is TGTGCCAGCAGTTTAGCAGGGGAGAACACTGAAGCTTTCTTT. Protein: CASSLAGENTEAFF. This chain uses TRBV28 with TRBJ1-1; weak D call: TRBD1 (6 bases). Looked up from germline, CDR1 is MDHEN and CDR2 is SYDVKM. Trimming removed 2 bases from V and 1 base from J, with 8 bases in between. The CDR3 spans 14 residues.

This clonotype was picked up many times. V and J are TRBV20-1 and TRBJ2-7; TRBD2 aligns across 7 bases. This CDR3 is built from 14 residues. Germline V gene sequence: CDR1 DFQATT, CDR2 SNEGSKA (reference sequence). The V and J ends lost 5 bases and 4 bases, in that order; junction bases with no gene match: 11. Here the CDR3 reads CSAETLAESYEQYF. DNA for the CDR3: TGCAGTGCTGAAACCCTAGCGGAAAGTTACGAGCAGTACTTC.

This chain links TRBV15 with TRBJ2-1; TRBD2 is a possible D gene (5 bases). The CDR3 is 12 residues long. Germline CDR1 and CDR2: LNHNV and YYDKDF (reference sequence). Trimming pared 9 bases from V and 9 bases from J, leaving 15 bases between. The CDR3 region is CATAEGYGEQFF. In DNA, the CDR3 is TGTGCCACGGCTGAGGGTTACGGTGAGCAGTTCTTC. Looking up the rest from reference TRBV15 and TRBJ2-1 gives the full variable domain: DAMVIQNPRYQVTQFGKPVTLSCSQTLNHNVMYWYQQKSSQAPKLLFHYYDKDFNNEADTPDNFQSRRPNTSFCFLDIRSPGLGDTAMYLCATAEGYGEQFFGPGTRLTVL.

This clonotype was observed a few times. The V call is TRBV5-1, the J call TRBJ1-5; D remains ambiguous. The V gene's germline CDR1 is SGHRS and CDR2 YFSETQ. V shed 4 bases and J shed 1 base, with 12 bases lying between them. CDR3 size: 15 residues. The CDR3 here is CASSPTGESNQPQHF. CDR3 bases: TGCGCCAGCAGCCCAACCGGGGAAAGCAATCAGCCCCAGCATTTT.

Ten or more counts support this clonotype. The CDR3 DNA reads TGTGCCAGCCGTTACGACTATGGCTACACCTTC. Amino acids: CASRYDYGYTF. The V call is TRBV5-8, the J call TRBJ1-2; no clear D gene. CDR1 and CDR2 (germline): SGHTS, YDEGEE. V dropped 7 bases and J dropped 3 bases, with 7 bases sitting between them. The CDR3 totals 11 residues.

The table lists this clonotype with many counts. The CDR3: CATSESRVAETQYF. CDR3 in DNA: TGTGCCACCAGTGAGAGTAGAGTTGCAGAGACCCAGTACTTC. The chain carries TRBV24-1 and TRBJ2-5, with D uncertain. Germline V lookup: CDR1 KGHDR, CDR2 SFDVKD. The CDR3 length is 14 residues. Trimming removed 4 bases from V and 4 bases from J, with 12 bases in between.

This rearrangement joins TRBV20-1 to TRBJ2-2; 10 bases fit TRBD2. The germline gives CDR1 DFQATT, CDR2 SNEGSKA (reference sequence). This CDR3 is built from 15 residues. Unmatched junction bases numbered 9, after V lost 5 bases and J lost 6 bases. The CDR3 DNA sequence: TGCAGTGCTCCTAGCGGGAGTTTTAGTTCCGGGGAGCTGTTTTTT. Amino acid sequence: CSAPSGSFSSGELFF.

This clonotype appeared many times. The chain employs TRBV19 and TRBJ1-6; D not certain. This CDR3 has 14 residues. Germline CDR1 LNHDA, CDR2 SQIVND (reference sequence). V lost 6 bases and J 3 bases, leaving 9 bases between the germline ends. The CDR3 reads CASSSPVYNSPLHF. Here the CDR3 DNA reads TGTGCCAGTAGCTCACCGGTCTATAATTCACCCCTCCACTTT.

The chain carries TRBV10-3 and TRBJ2-6; no firm D call. Germline values: CDR1 ENHRY, CDR2 SYGVKD. There are 17 residues in the CDR3. Trimming took 4 bases from V and 1 from J, leaving 14 bases between them. As DNA, the CDR3 is TGTGCCATCAGTGTAGACACTGCCTCTTCTGGGGCCAACGTCCTGACTTTC. Protein sequence: CAISVDTASSGANVLTF.

This clonotype was found many times. The gene calls are TRBV15 and TRBJ2-5; 7 nucleotides line up with TRBD2. CDR1 and CDR2 (germline): LNHNV, YYDKDF (reference sequence). There are 13 residues in the CDR3. V lost 4 bases to trimming and J lost 5 bases; unmatched junction nucleotides: 4. CDR3 sequence: CATSTDGRETQYF. The CDR3 DNA follows: TGTGCCACCAGCACCGACGGGAGGGAGACCCAGTACTTC. The variable domain in full, with the rest retrieved from reference TRBV15 and TRBJ2-5, is DAMVIQNPRYQVTQFGKPVTLSCSQTLNHNVMYWYQQKSSQAPKLLFHYYDKDFNNEADTPDNFQSRRPNTSFCFLDIRSPGLGDTAMYLCATSTDGRETQYFGPGTRLLVL.

There are many counts of this clonotype. CDR3 residues: CASKGSPSSSYEQYF. CDR3 bases: TGTGCCAGCAAAGGTAGCCCCTCAAGCTCCTACGAGCAGTACTTC. The rearrangement links TRBV2 to TRBJ2-7, with no clear D. The CDR3 is 15 amino acids. The V and J ends lost 7 bases and 0 bases respectively, with 16 bases between them. Germline V CDR1 and CDR2: SNHLY, FYNNEI.

This clonotype was seen more than once but under ten times. This rearrangement joins TRBV24-1 to TRBJ2-1, with 7 bases identical to TRBD2. V was clipped by 4 bases and J by 7 bases; unmatched bases: 15. CDR3 length: 17 amino acids. CDR1 KGHDR and CDR2 SFDVKD come from the germline V gene. DNA of the CDR3: TGTGCCACCAGTGACAGCGGAGCGGGAACCGGGGGGAATGAGCAGTTCTTC. It specifies CATSDSGAGTGGNEQFF.

This clonotype occurred many times. The chain is built from TRBV12-3 or TRBV12-4 and TRBJ1-2, with D possibly being TRBD1 (6 bases). The CDR3 totals 13 residues. Trimming shortened V by 5 bases and J by 5 bases, and 12 bases separated the two germline ends. Here the CDR3 reads CASSRTVVYGYTF. The CDR3 nucleotides are TGTGCCAGCAGTCGGACAGTCGTTTATGGCTACACCTTC.

This clonotype showed up many times. This chain connects TRBV12-5 to TRBJ2-7; 7 bases match TRBD2. Per the germline V gene, CDR1 is LGHNT and CDR2 is FRNRAP. The CDR3 length is 13 residues. V was pared by 0 bases and J by 4 bases, with 0 bases of the junction left unmatched. The CDR3 here is CASGLVAGYEQYF. Written as DNA, the CDR3 is TGTGCTAGTGGTTTGGTAGCGGGGTACGAGCAGTACTTC.

The table lists this clonotype with many counts. V usage is TRBV6-1 and J usage is TRBJ1-2; TRBD1 matches at 9 bases. Per the germline V gene, CDR1 is MNHNS and CDR2 is SASEGT. The CDR3 contains 18 residues. With 6 bases clipped from V and 2 bases from J, the junction kept 16 bases outside the gene matches. As DNA, the CDR3 is TGTGCCAGCAGACCATTGCGGGACAGGGTTAATAGAAACTATGGCTACACCTTC. The encoded protein is CASRPLRDRVNRNYGYTF.

The CDR3 DNA follows: TGTGCCAGCAGCGTAGATAAATCCTTCGGAGGAGGGGGCTACACCTTC. The encoded protein is CASSVDKSFGGGGYTF. The rearrangement uses TRBV9 and TRBJ1-2; D is uncertain. The germline V gene has CDR1 SGDLS and CDR2 YYNGEE. The CDR3 extends over 16 amino acids. Trimming cost V 0 bases and J 8 bases, with 20 bases left between them. The full variable domain, its missing parts supplied by reference TRBV9 and TRBJ1-2, is DSGVTQTPKHLITATGQRVTLRCSPRSGDLSVYWYQQSLDQGLQFLIQYYNGEERAKGNILERFSAQQFPDLHSELNLSSLELGDSALYFCASSVDKSFGGGGYTFGSGTRLTVV.

This clonotype was detected many times. The rearrangement joins TRBV2 to TRBJ2-2; TRBD1 agrees at 7 bases. The junction had 12 bases not matched to a gene; V was cut back by 2 bases and J by 6 bases. The germline CDR1 and CDR2 sequences are SNHLY and FYNNEI. This CDR3 comprises 17 residues. This chain's CDR3 is CASSEKYETGKAGELFF. In nucleotides, the CDR3 is TGTGCCAGCAGTGAAAAGTACGAGACAGGGAAGGCCGGGGAGCTGTTTTTT.

This clonotype appeared many times. This sequence joins TRBV28 and TRBJ2-1; D may match TRBD1 or TRBD2 (7 bases each). Between the trimmed V and J ends, which lost 6 bases and 8 bases, there was a span of 17 bases. This CDR3 comprises 14 residues. Germline loops: CDR1 MDHEN, CDR2 SYDVKM. CDR3 in amino acids: CASRRGTDLDEQFF. The CDR3 bases are TGTGCCAGCAGGCGGGGGACAGATCTCGATGAGCAGTTCTTC. The full variable domain, completed using reference TRBV28 and TRBJ2-1, is DVKVTQSSRYLVKRTGEKVFLECVQDMDHENMFWYRQDPGLGLRLIYFSYDVKMKEKGDIPEGYSVSREKKERFSLILESASTNQTSMYLCASRRGTDLDEQFFGPGTRLTVL.

In this sample, this clonotype turned up many times. This chain uses TRBV2 with TRBJ1-6; 11 positions match TRBD1. Germline CDR1 reads SNHLY; CDR2 reads FYNNEI. This CDR3 comprises 15 residues. V trimming: 8 bases; J trimming: 5 bases; junction bases outside the gene matches: 5. As DNA, the CDR3 is TGTGCCAGCCTAGGACAGGGGGCCGATAATTCACCCCTCCACTTT. Translation: CASLGQGADNSPLHF.

This clonotype was recorded many times. The chain uses TRBV3-1 and TRBJ2-1, with TRBD1 identical over 10 bases. The CDR3 is 17 amino acids. V was clipped by 0 bases and J by 4 bases; unmatched bases: 6. In germline, CDR1 is LGHDT, CDR2 YNNKEL (reference sequence). The DNA for the CDR3 is TGTGCCAGCAGCCAAGACCCGACGGGACAGGGGTACAATGAGCAGTTCTTC. Its translation is CASSQDPTGQGYNEQFF.

This clonotype was counted a few times. This chain links TRBV3-1 with TRBJ1-2; D not resolved. This CDR3 region has 14 residues. The germline CDR1 and CDR2 sequences are LGHDT and YNNKEL (reference sequence). V dropped 0 bases and J dropped 5 bases, with 10 bases sitting between them. The CDR3 DNA sequence: TGTGCCAGCAGCCAAGATCTCGGAGAATATGGCTACACCTTC. This codes for CASSQDLGEYGYTF. The full variable domain, rest sourced from reference TRBV3-1 and TRBJ1-2, is DTAVSQTPKYLVTQMGNDKSIKCEQNLGHDTMYWYKQDSKKFLKIMFSYNNKELIINETVPNRFSPKSPDKAHLNLHINSLELGDSAVYFCASSQDLGEYGYTFGSGTRLTVV.

On this clonotype: Just one base apart from a much larger clone, this may be a read error. The chain couples TRBV7-9 to TRBJ2-3, with a possible D match to TRBD1 (5 bases). The CDR3 runs to 14 residues. Germline CDR1 SEHNR, CDR2 FQNEAQ (reference sequence). In DNA, the CDR3 is TGTGCCAACAGCTTCCCAGGGCTGGCAGATACGCAGTATTTT. Protein sequence: CANSFPGLADTQYF.

V and J are TRBV24-1 and TRBJ2-1; 9 bases match TRBD1. Trimming at V came to 4 bases and at J to 4 bases, leaving 7 bases not matched to a gene. CDR3 size: 16 residues. The germline gives CDR1 KGHDR, CDR2 SFDVKD. CDR3 bases: TGTGCCACCAGTGAGGAGGACAGGGGACCATACAATGAGCAGTTCTTC. The encoded protein is CATSEEDRGPYNEQFF.

This clonotype was counted ten times or more. The chain joins TRBV27 to TRBJ2-7; 12 bases fit TRBD2. Germline lookup yields CDR1 MNHEY and CDR2 SMNVEV (reference sequence). The J segment lost 4 bases and the V segment lost 6 bases, leaving 16 bases of the junction unmatched. The CDR3 covers 18 residues. CDR3 bases: TGTGCCAGCAGGACCCATCTAGCGGGGGGGGCCCCGGAATACGAGCAGTACTTC. Protein: CASRTHLAGGAPEYEQYF.

The chain carries TRBV5-1 and TRBJ2-3; 9 bases are shared with TRBD2. With V trimmed by 7 bases and J by 6 bases, 9 bases remained unmatched. Germline CDR1 and CDR2: SGHRS and YFSETQ. The CDR3 extends over 14 amino acids. The CDR3 DNA sequence: TGCGCCAGCGGCGGGATTAGCGGGGGTGATACGCAGTATTTT. Amino acid sequence: CASGGISGGDTQYF.

This clonotype was seen only a few times. This sequence joins TRBV19 and TRBJ1-5; D remains ambiguous. CDR1 LNHDA and CDR2 SQIVND come from the germline V gene (reference sequence). V lost 0 bases and J lost 9, with 9 bases in between. The CDR3 length is 13 residues. The CDR3 DNA is TGTGCCAGTAGTATAGATCTATACCGGCCCCAGCATTTT. Translation gives CASSIDLYRPQHF.

A few counts support this clonotype. The chain is built from TRBV6-1 and TRBJ2-2; TRBD2 matches at 9 bases. This CDR3 contains 13 residues. V dropped 8 bases and J dropped 6; count of bases not matched to a gene: 4. CDR1 is MNHNS, CDR2 SASEGT, per germline. The CDR3 reads CASRGRVAGELFF. For the CDR3, the DNA is TGTGCCAGCCGCGGGAGGGTCGCCGGGGAGCTGTTTTTT.